Following are 20 T cell receptor beta chains from one sample sequenced in a study of blood T cell repertoires in COVID-19. Some clones are missing from TCRdb's copy, which holds only in-frame ones; the method was immunoSEQ multiplex PCR. The table includes over 300,000 clones, 80% to 90% detected once. Input material: peripheral blood. All receptors come from a woman aged 45 to 65 with acute or convalescent COVID-19.

The rearrangement links TRBV19 to TRBJ1-2, with TRBD1 matching 9 bases. This CDR3 has 14 amino acids. Germline CDR1 LNHDA, CDR2 SQIVND (reference sequence). The trim removed 7 bases at V and 5 bases at J, leaving 8 bases unmatched. The CDR3 protein is CASIPGQGKYGYTF. The CDR3 bases are TGTGCCAGTATTCCGGGACAGGGCAAGTATGGCTACACCTTC. The full variable domain, completed using reference TRBV19 and TRBJ1-2, is DGGITQSPKYLFRKEGQNVTLSCEQNLNHDAMYWYRQDPGQGLRLIYYSQIVNDFQKGDIAEGYSVSREKKESFPLTVTSAQKNPTAFYLCASIPGQGKYGYTFGSGTRLTVV.

The V call is TRBV9, the J call TRBJ1-4; weak D call: TRBD1 (6 bases). The germline V gene has CDR1 SGDLS and CDR2 YYNGEE. Trimming stripped 4 bases from V and 0 bases from J, with 13 bases between. This CDR3 region has 16 residues. CDR3 loop: CASSLDSFATNEKLFF. CDR3 coding DNA: TGTGCCAGCAGCTTGGACAGTTTTGCAACTAATGAAAAACTGTTTTTT.

The V call is TRBV7-6, the J call TRBJ1-1, with D possibly being TRBD1 (5 bases). This CDR3 spans 17 amino acids. Trimming took 5 bases from V and 0 from J, leaving 19 bases between them. Germline V CDR1 and CDR2: SGHVS, FNYEAQ. Here the CDR3 reads CASSPRQPSTMNTEAFF. The CDR3 DNA sequence: TGTGCCAGCAGCCCCAGACAGCCTTCAACAATGAACACTGAAGCTTTCTTT.

This clone was found once. This chain joins TRBV6-5 and TRBJ2-3; D might be TRBD2 (6 bases). CDR1 MNHEY and CDR2 SVGAGI come from the germline V gene. CDR3 length: 14 amino acids. Deletions cut 8 bases from V and 2 bases from J, with 14 bases between. The CDR3 loop is CASRRSGFTDTQYF. Written as DNA, the CDR3 is TGTGCCAGCCGTCGGAGCGGGTTCACAGATACGCAGTATTTT.

The J gene is TRBJ2-5, the V gene TRBV6-5; D is unclear. Germline V gives CDR1 MNHEY, CDR2 SVGAGI. The CDR3 has 11 residues. V was pared by 7 bases and J by 2 bases, with 5 bases between. CDR3 sequence reads: CASIQQETQYF. CDR3 in DNA: TGTGCCAGCATACAGCAAGAGACCCAGTACTTC.

The chain combines TRBV2 with TRBJ1-2; 8 bases align to TRBD1. Germline trimming cut 4 bases from V and 3 bases from J; bases unmatched to any gene: 7. The CDR3 has 15 amino acids. The germline V gene has CDR1 SNHLY and CDR2 FYNNEI. CDR3 sequence: CASSGGQGSDYGYTF. CDR3 in DNA: TGTGCCAGCAGTGGAGGACAGGGAAGTGACTATGGCTACACCTTC. Variable domain in full (rest from reference TRBV2 and TRBJ1-2): EPEVTQTPSHQVTQMGQEVILRCVPISNHLYFYWYRQILGQKVEFLVSFYNNEISEKSEIFDDQFSVERPDGSNFTLKIRSTKLEDSAMYFCASSGGQGSDYGYTFGSGTRLTVV.

J is TRBJ2-1 and V is TRBV10-1, with D possibly being TRBD1 (6 bases). V lost 9 bases, J lost 0 bases, and 30 bases lay in between. The CDR3 is 20 amino acids. Germline V gene data show CDR1 as WNHNN and CDR2 as SYGVQD (reference sequence). The CDR3 loop reads CARRLTETGRLKSSYNEQFF. CDR3 sequence (DNA): TGCGCCAGGAGGTTGACGGAGACAGGCCGGCTTAAAAGCTCCTACAATGAGCAGTTCTTC.

V gene TRBV2 combines with J gene TRBJ2-1, with 7 bases that match TRBD1. Germline lookup yields CDR1 SNHLY and CDR2 FYNNEI. The CDR3 extends over 14 amino acids. The ends lost 4 bases at V and 3 bases at J; junction bases unmatched: 3. CDR3 loop: CASSGDSLYNEQFF. The CDR3 DNA sequence: TGTGCCAGCAGTGGGGACAGCCTCTACAATGAGCAGTTCTTC.

The V gene is TRBV5-1, the J gene TRBJ1-3; no reliable D call. Trimming stripped 4 bases from V and 0 bases from J, with 14 bases between. This CDR3 comprises 16 residues. Per germline, CDR1 SGHRS and CDR2 YFSETQ. The CDR3 reads CASSRGGGLSGNTIYF. CDR3 DNA sequence: TGCGCCAGCAGCCGGGGAGGTGGCCTCTCTGGAAACACCATATATTTT.

This chain joins TRBV19 and TRBJ2-1; tentative D call: TRBD2 (5 bases). This CDR3 has 13 residues. Germline lookup yields CDR1 LNHDA and CDR2 SQIVND (reference sequence). V was cut by 5 bases and J by 5 bases, with 10 bases left in between. This CDR3 is CASSRGFHNEQFF. CDR3 in DNA: TGTGCCAGTAGTCGAGGGTTCCACAATGAGCAGTTCTTC.

This rearrangement joins TRBV10-1 to TRBJ1-5, with TRBD1 matching 10 bases. Germline assignment: CDR1 WNHNN and CDR2 SYGVQD (reference sequence). The trim removed 7 bases at V and 7 bases at J, leaving 7 bases unmatched. The CDR3 is 14 amino acids. The CDR3 here is CASTEGQGTQPQHF. The CDR3 region has the DNA TGCGCCAGCACGGAGGGACAGGGGACACAGCCCCAGCATTTT.

The genes are TRBV7-2 and TRBJ2-5; possible D gene TRBD2, 5 bases. The germline CDR1 and CDR2 sequences are SGHTA and FQGNSA. CDR3 length: 15 amino acids. Deletions cut 3 bases from V and 2 bases from J, with 13 bases between. DNA of the CDR3: TGTGCCAGCAGCTTTCAGAACTCGGGACAAGAGACCCAGTACTTC. Translated, it gives CASSFQNSGQETQYF.

The genes are TRBV9 and TRBJ2-5, with D possibly matching TRBD1 (7 bases). The V and J ends lost 3 bases and 5 bases respectively, with 14 bases between them. Germline V gene data show CDR1 as SGDLS and CDR2 as YYNGEE. CDR3 size: 14 residues. CDR3 loop: CASSGWTGGETQYF. In DNA, the CDR3 is TGTGCCAGCAGCGGCTGGACAGGAGGGGAGACCCAGTACTTC.

V and J are TRBV6-1 and TRBJ1-1; D may be TRBD1 (5 bases). The germline gives CDR1 MNHNS, CDR2 SASEGT. This CDR3 has 15 amino acids. The V end was cut by 0 bases, the J end by 1 base, with 9 bases between. In nucleotides, the CDR3 is TGTGCCAGCAGTGAAGCGCCAGGGCGGAACACTGAAGCTTTCTTT. Protein sequence: CASSEAPGRNTEAFF.

The rearrangement joins TRBV10-3 to TRBJ1-3; no reliable D call. Trimming left V 2 bases short and J 6 bases short, with 11 bases between. The length of the CDR3 is 14 residues. CDR1 and CDR2 (germline): ENHRY, SYGVKD. The CDR3 coding sequence is TGTGCCATCAGTGAGCTCGGGATAATAAACACCATATATTTT. Amino acid sequence: CAISELGIINTIYF.

This sequence joins TRBV5-5 and TRBJ1-2; D remains ambiguous. The germline V gene has CDR1 SGHKS and CDR2 YYEKEE (reference sequence). This CDR3 is 13 amino acids long. V lost 1 base to trimming and J lost 6 bases, with 10 bases between them. CDR3 DNA sequence: TGTGCCAGCAGCTTGTGGTCCGGGGATGGCTACACCTTC. Translation gives CASSLWSGDGYTF.

This chain links TRBV4-1 with TRBJ2-1; perhaps TRBD2 as D (5 bases). CDR3 size: 16 residues. Trimming removed 5 bases at V and 2 bases at J, with 16 bases between. Germline V CDR1 and CDR2: MGHRA, YSYEKL. Here the CDR3 DNA reads TGCGCCAGCAGCGTGCATACTAGATCAACCTACAATGAGCAGTTCTTC. Encoded protein: CASSVHTRSTYNEQFF.

The V call is TRBV29-1, the J call TRBJ2-7, with TRBD1 matching 9 bases. The ends lost 7 bases at V and 2 bases at J; junction bases unmatched: 3. The CDR3 length is 12 residues. Germline CDR1 and CDR2: SQVTM and ANQGSEA. The DNA for the CDR3 is TGCAGCGCCGGACAGGGGACCTACGAGCAGTACTTC. It translates to CSAGQGTYEQYF.

This clone was picked up many times. This rearrangement joins TRBV6-2 or TRBV6-3 to TRBJ1-5; perhaps TRBD1 as D (6 bases). CDR3 length equals 14 residues. V dropped 6 bases and J dropped 3 bases, with 12 bases sitting between them. In germline, CDR1 is MNHEY, CDR2 SVGEGT. This CDR3 is CASSKTGLNQPQHF. CDR3 coding DNA: TGTGCCAGCAGCAAAACAGGGCTCAATCAGCCCCAGCATTTT.

This chain connects TRBV6-1 to TRBJ1-4; TRBD1 agrees at 7 bases. Per the germline V gene, CDR1 is MNHNS and CDR2 is SASEGT. V dropped 3 bases and J dropped 2; count of bases not matched to a gene: 3. The CDR3 contains 15 residues. The CDR3 sequence is CASSETGSTNEKLFF. CDR3 nucleotides: TGTGCCAGCAGTGAGACAGGGTCTACTAATGAAAAACTGTTTTTT.